These 10 T cell receptor beta chains share one sample of origin, sequenced in a study of T cells after yellow fever vaccination. TCRdb analysed the 5' RACE reads with MiXCR anew, one entry per CDR3 protein. The sample contains approximately 550,000 distinct CDR3 sequences, approximately 21% of which appear only once. The sample in question was PBMCs, obtained 15 days after the yellow fever booster vaccination. Receptor source: a man aged 30 to 39 who received the YFV17D yellow fever vaccine.

V usage is TRBV11-2 and J usage is TRBJ2-5, with D perhaps matching TRBD2 (5 bases). V was cut by 4 bases and J by 5 bases, with 26 bases left in between. Germline values: CDR1 SGHAT, CDR2 FQNNGV. This CDR3 region has 18 residues. The CDR3 loop is CASSSIPLGRGYQETQYF. CDR3 in DNA: TGTGCCAGCAGCTCGATCCCCCTCGGCCGGGGATATCAGGAGACCCAGTACTTC.

The chain combines TRBV27 with TRBJ1-5; D not certain. V lost 5 bases and J lost 5, with 10 bases in between. The CDR3 is made up of 13 amino acids. Germline CDR1 is MNHEY and CDR2 is SMNVEV (reference sequence). The CDR3 region is CASSLGSDQPQHF. In nucleotides, the CDR3 is TGTGCCAGCAGTCTAGGGTCCGATCAGCCCCAGCATTTT.

This clonotype was counted a few times. The J gene is TRBJ2-7, the V gene TRBV4-3; 9 bases map to TRBD1. This CDR3 is built from 17 residues. The germline V gene has CDR1 LGHNA and CDR2 YSLEER. V trimming: 0 bases; J trimming: 0 bases; junction bases outside the gene matches: 6. Here the CDR3 reads CASSQDLPGQGSYEQYF. The CDR3 coding sequence is TGCGCCAGCAGCCAAGACCTACCGGGACAGGGCTCCTACGAGCAGTACTTC.

V is TRBV4-3 and J is TRBJ2-6; D is perhaps TRBD1 (6 bases). The CDR3 contains 17 residues. The V end was cut by 2 bases, the J end by 2 bases, with 13 bases between. Germline values: CDR1 LGHNA, CDR2 YSLEER. DNA for the CDR3: TGCGCCAGCAGCCAAAGCTTTCGGACAGCTGGGGCCAACGTCCTGACTTTC. It codes for CASSQSFRTAGANVLTF.

The V and J genes are TRBV5-5 and TRBJ2-7, with unresolved D. This CDR3 contains 14 residues. In germline, CDR1 is SGHKS, CDR2 YYEKEE (reference sequence). V dropped 2 bases and J dropped 2 bases, with 11 bases sitting between them. The CDR3 region has the DNA TGTGCCAGCAGCTTCGAGACTCTCACCTACGAGCAGTACTTC. Translation: CASSFETLTYEQYF.

The genes are TRBV7-2 and TRBJ2-5; 7 nucleotides align to TRBD1. The V segment lost 2 bases and the J segment 4 bases; nucleotides outside the gene matches: 10. CDR1 and CDR2 from the germline V gene are SGHTA and FQGNSA. The CDR3 spans 16 residues. For the CDR3, the DNA is TGTGCCAGCAGCTTACGGGACAGTTTGGCTTTAGAGACCCAGTACTTC. It yields the protein CASSLRDSLALETQYF.

This chain connects TRBV6-2 or TRBV6-3 to TRBJ2-7; 7 bases line up with TRBD1. V gave up 6 bases and J gave up 2 bases; unmatched junction bases: 10. Germline CDR1 is MNHEY and CDR2 is SVGEGT. The CDR3 runs to 15 residues. CDR3 in DNA: TGTGCCAGCAGCGACGACAGGGCGAATACCTACGAGCAGTACTTC. Protein sequence: CASSDDRANTYEQYF.

This clonotype was seen a handful of times. The chain links TRBV10-2 to TRBJ2-1; D not resolved. Germline V gives CDR1 WSHSY, CDR2 SAAADI. V lost 8 bases and J 8 bases, leaving 25 bases between the germline ends. The CDR3 is 16 residues long. The CDR3 loop is CASRPALSLREDEQFF. The CDR3 DNA reads as TGCGCCAGCCGTCCTGCCCTTTCACTCCGAGAGGATGAGCAGTTCTTC.

J is TRBJ2-7 and V is TRBV12-3 or TRBV12-4; D is perhaps TRBD1 (5 bases). There are 12 residues in the CDR3. V shed 3 bases and J shed 7 bases, with 10 bases lying between them. The CDR3 protein is CASSFHAGEQYF. Here the CDR3 DNA reads TGTGCCAGCAGTTTTCACGCAGGGGAGCAGTACTTC.

The chain uses TRBV25-1 and TRBJ1-1, with 9 bases lining up with TRBD1. The CDR3 has 13 residues. Germline V gene sequence: CDR1 MGHDK, CDR2 SYGVNS. Trimming cost V 4 bases and J 7 bases; bases outside gene matches: 4. CDR3 coding DNA: TGTGCCAGCAGTGTACAGGGGGCGAGTGAAGCTTTCTTT. Protein: CASSVQGASEAFF.